The sequence of this TCR beta chain was determined in a study of cytomegalovirus exposure and HLA in healthy donors. Whole-study findings and limits: TCR beta V segments were, for the most part, productive about 87% or about 30% of the time in an earlier analysis. Analysis performed later found approximately 17,000 TCR beta sequences associated with HLA alleles at 0.05 false discovery rate. The study labeled 150 to 200 TCR beta chains cytomegalovirus-associated.

Germline V CDR1 and CDR2: LNHDA, SQIVND (reference sequence). The CDR3 is 13 residues long. The study ran its PCR with 60 Vbeta and 13 Jbeta primers. Libraries were prepared by immunoSEQ multiplex PCR; TCRdb keeps only in-frame clonotypes and omits some of them. The sample lists 110,000 to 150,000 clones; roughly 71% were seen once. The study sampled nominally healthy donors, though unrecorded immune exposures were likely. This clone was found once. Its target is unknown. V usage is TRBV19 and J usage is TRBJ2-3; TRBD2 might be the D (6 bases). The sample comprised PBMCs. This clonotype was sampled from a man aged 25-40 years in good health and CMV-seronegative. Here the CDR3 DNA reads TGTGCAACGGGACTCCAGAGCACAGATACGCAGTATTTT. Translation: CATGLQSTDTQYF.